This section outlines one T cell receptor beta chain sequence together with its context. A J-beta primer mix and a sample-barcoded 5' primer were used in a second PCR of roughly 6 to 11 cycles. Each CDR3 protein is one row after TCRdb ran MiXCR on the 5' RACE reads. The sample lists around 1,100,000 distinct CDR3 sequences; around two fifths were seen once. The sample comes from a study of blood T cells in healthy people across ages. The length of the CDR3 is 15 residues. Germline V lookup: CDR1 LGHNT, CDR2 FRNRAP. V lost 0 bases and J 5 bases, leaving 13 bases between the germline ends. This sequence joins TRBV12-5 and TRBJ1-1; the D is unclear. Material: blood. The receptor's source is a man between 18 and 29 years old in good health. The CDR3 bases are TGTGCTAGTGGTTTGGTGCGGGCCCCGGGAACTGAAGCTTTCTTT. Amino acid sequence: CASGLVRAPGTEAFF.